This entry lists 32 T cell receptor beta chains sequenced from one sample in a study of blood T cell repertoires in COVID-19. Libraries were prepared by immunoSEQ multiplex PCR; TCRdb keeps only in-frame clonotypes and omits some of them. The sample has some 97,000 clones, 90% seen once; the top ten hold 1.5% to 2%. The sample was peripheral blood. The receptors stem from a man aged 55-75 years with acute or convalescent COVID-19.

The rearrangement uses TRBV9 and TRBJ1-2; D perhaps matches TRBD1 (6 bases). The CDR3 extends over 14 amino acids. V was trimmed by 4 bases and J by 5 bases, leaving 15 bases between them. The germline V gene encodes CDR1 SGDLS and CDR2 YYNGEE. The CDR3 region is CASSPQYGQYGYTF. The DNA for the CDR3 is TGTGCCAGCAGCCCGCAATATGGACAGTATGGCTACACCTTC.

V and J are TRBV20-1 and TRBJ1-2, with no clear D. The CDR3 has 11 residues. Trimming took off 3 bases at V and 2 bases at J, with 4 bases between the two ends. Per the germline V gene, CDR1 is DFQATT and CDR2 is SNEGSKA (reference sequence). CDR3 amino acids: CSASSNYGYTF. In DNA, the CDR3 is TGCAGTGCTAGCTCCAACTATGGCTACACCTTC.

The chain links TRBV5-4 to TRBJ1-2, with a possible D match to TRBD1 (5 bases). The CDR3 length is 14 residues. The germline V gene has CDR1 SGHNT and CDR2 YYREEE (reference sequence). Trimming left V 0 bases short and J 4 bases short, with 10 bases between. CDR3 protein: CASSLGLTAYGYTF. The DNA for the CDR3 is TGTGCCAGCAGCTTGGGTTTGACAGCCTATGGCTACACCTTC.

The chain couples TRBV4-2 to TRBJ2-3; TRBD2 matches at 15 bases. Germline V gene sequence: CDR1 LGHNA, CDR2 YNFKEQ. This CDR3 is 21 amino acids long. Trimming took 0 bases from V and 4 from J; bases not matched to a gene: 14. CDR3 protein: CASSQDLIYGTSGGMADTQYF. Here the CDR3 DNA reads TGTGCCAGCAGCCAAGACCTCATATACGGGACTAGCGGGGGGATGGCAGATACGCAGTATTTT.

This chain uses TRBV11-3 with TRBJ2-2; no reliable D call. The CDR3 has 12 amino acids. In germline, CDR1 is SGHNT, CDR2 YENEEA. V lost 5 bases and J 7 bases, leaving 8 bases between the germline ends. DNA for the CDR3: TGTGCCAGCAGCCTCAGTGGCGGGGAGCTGTTTTTT. It translates to CASSLSGGELFF.

V and J are TRBV19 and TRBJ2-3, with TRBD2 matching 15 bases. The V and J ends lost 4 bases and 14 bases, in that order; junction bases with no gene match: 16. The CDR3 has 17 residues. The V gene's germline CDR1 is LNHDA and CDR2 SQIVND (reference sequence). The CDR3 region is CASSTPGLAGGPDIVYF. CDR3 nucleotide sequence: TGTGCCAGTAGTACCCCAGGACTAGCGGGGGGGCCGGATATAGTGTATTTT.

This clone was counted a single time. This chain links TRBV6-4 with TRBJ1-1; D might be TRBD1 (6 bases). The CDR3 consists of 15 residues. V lost 5 bases to trimming and J lost 0 bases, with 13 bases between them. Germline V gene sequence: CDR1 MRHNA, CDR2 SNTAGT. The chain's CDR3 is CASSRSGEMNTEAFF. The CDR3 DNA sequence: TGTGCCAGCAGTCGTTCAGGGGAGATGAACACTGAAGCTTTCTTT.

The V and J genes are TRBV5-1 and TRBJ2-1; a weak D match, TRBD1 (8 bases). The CDR3 runs 14 residues. V was pared by 1 base and J by 8 bases, with 13 bases between. Per the germline V gene, CDR1 is SGHRS and CDR2 is YFSETQ. This CDR3 is CASSLSTGGDEQFF. The CDR3 DNA reads as TGCGCCAGCAGCTTGTCTACAGGGGGGGATGAGCAGTTCTTC.

The chain joins TRBV9 to TRBJ1-1; unclear D gene. Deletions cut 3 bases from V and 2 bases from J, with 5 bases between. Germline V CDR1 and CDR2: SGDLS, YYNGEE. This CDR3 is 12 amino acids long. CDR3 bases: TGTGCCAGCAGCGCGAGTAACACTGAAGCTTTCTTT. It translates to CASSASNTEAFF.

The chain carries TRBV6-2 or TRBV6-3 and TRBJ2-3, with 9 bases aligning to TRBD2. The CDR3 is made up of 15 amino acids. V dropped 4 bases and J dropped 2; count of bases not matched to a gene: 4. CDR1 is MNHEY, CDR2 SVGEGT, per germline. As DNA, the CDR3 is TGTGCCAGCAGTTTACTAGCGGGTCTCACAGATACGCAGTATTTT. It codes for CASSLLAGLTDTQYF.

The genes are TRBV7-2 and TRBJ2-2; 7 bases are shared with TRBD2. Germline V gives CDR1 SGHTA, CDR2 FQGNSA. The CDR3 has 15 residues. V dropped 2 bases and J dropped 5; count of bases not matched to a gene: 5. This CDR3 is CASSLPGGRTGELFF. The CDR3 DNA is TGTGCCAGCAGCTTACCGGGGGGTCGGACCGGGGAGCTGTTTTTT.

This sequence joins TRBV4-2 and TRBJ1-1; 7 bases are a match to TRBD1. V shed 1 base and J 1 base; nucleotides not matched to a gene: 3. This CDR3 region has 15 residues. Germline CDR1 is LGHNA and CDR2 is YNFKEQ. The CDR3 sequence: CASSQVDRENTEAFF. Written as DNA, the CDR3 is TGTGCCAGCAGCCAAGTCGACAGGGAGAACACTGAAGCTTTCTTT.

The chain combines TRBV4-2 with TRBJ1-2, with D possibly being TRBD1 (5 bases). Trimming cost V 2 bases and J 5 bases, with 18 bases left between them. The CDR3 is 16 amino acids. Germline V lookup: CDR1 LGHNA, CDR2 YNFKEQ. The CDR3 DNA reads TGTGCCAGCAGCCAACTGGGCGCCTCAGGGAGGTATGGCTACACCTTC. It yields the protein CASSQLGASGRYGYTF.

This chain joins TRBV6-1 and TRBJ1-1; D is uncertain. Germline V CDR1 and CDR2: MNHNS, SASEGT. Trimming stripped 2 bases from V and 5 bases from J, with 9 bases between. This CDR3 is 13 amino acids long. The chain's CDR3 is CASSESHRTEAFF. In DNA, the CDR3 is TGTGCCAGCAGTGAAAGCCACCGGACTGAAGCTTTCTTT.

The gene calls are TRBV7-2 and TRBJ1-2; D not resolved. Trimming left V 2 bases short and J 2 bases short, with 12 bases between. The CDR3 is 15 residues long. Germline V gene sequence: CDR1 SGHTA, CDR2 FQGNSA. The CDR3 DNA reads as TGTGCCAGCAGCTTACGAGGTCCTGGGAACTATGGCTACACCTTC. Its translation: CASSLRGPGNYGYTF.

The V gene is TRBV13, the J gene TRBJ2-5, with 13 nucleotides matching TRBD2. V trimming: 1 base; J trimming: 5 bases; junction bases outside the gene matches: 7. The CDR3 has 17 amino acids. Germline V lookup: CDR1 PRHDT, CDR2 FYEKMQ (reference sequence). The DNA for the CDR3 is TGTGCCAGCAGCTTAGCCCAACTAGCGGGGGGGCTGGAGACCCAGTACTTC. The encoded protein is CASSLAQLAGGLETQYF. The full variable domain, its missing parts supplied by reference TRBV13 and TRBJ2-5, is AAGVIQSPRHLIKEKRETATLKCYPIPRHDTVYWYQQGPGQDPQFLISFYEKMQSDKGSIPDRFSAQQFSDYHSELNMSSLELGDSALYFCASSLAQLAGGLETQYFGPGTRLLVL.

The rearrangement joins TRBV7-2 to TRBJ1-1, with 7 bases lining up with TRBD1. Trimming at V came to 5 bases and at J to 4 bases, leaving 10 bases not matched to a gene. CDR1 SGHTA and CDR2 FQGNSA come from the germline V gene. The CDR3 has 15 amino acids. The CDR3 here is CASSPSRGLGTEAFF. CDR3 in DNA: TGTGCCAGCAGCCCCAGTAGGGGGCTGGGCACTGAAGCTTTCTTT.

The chain has TRBV6-6 and TRBJ2-7; 8 bases are shared with TRBD1. The CDR3 consists of 14 residues. From germline, CDR1 is MNHNY and CDR2 SVGAGI (reference sequence). V was clipped by 8 bases and J by 7 bases; unmatched bases: 13. The CDR3 loop reads CASLNRDRSWEQYF. The CDR3 DNA is TGTGCCAGCTTAAACCGGGACAGGTCCTGGGAGCAGTACTTC.

This clone was seen just once. This rearrangement joins TRBV5-5 to TRBJ2-7; TRBD2 might be the D (5 bases). The V end lost 4 bases, the J end lost 3 bases, and 17 bases lay between the germline ends. The CDR3 is 15 amino acids. Germline CDR1 and CDR2: SGHKS and YYEKEE (reference sequence). CDR3 in DNA: TGTGCCAGCAGCGCCCCCTTCCGGGAAAACTACGAGCAGTACTTC. Encoded protein: CASSAPFRENYEQYF.

J is TRBJ1-3 and V is TRBV19; perhaps TRBD1 as D (6 bases). The V end lost 6 bases, the J end lost 4 bases, and 16 bases lay between the germline ends. Germline assignment: CDR1 LNHDA and CDR2 SQIVND (reference sequence). The CDR3 is 15 amino acids. CDR3 coding DNA: TGTGCCAGTAGCCAGTCCGACAGGACGGGAAACACCATATATTTT. Protein sequence: CASSQSDRTGNTIYF.

V and J are TRBV3-1 (or the pseudogene TRBV3-2) and TRBJ1-4; 7 bases match TRBD1. The CDR3 contains 16 residues. Losses at the gene ends were 4 bases for V and 7 bases for J; bases not matched to a gene: 12. The germline gives CDR1 LGHDT, CDR2 YNNKEL (reference sequence). The CDR3 sequence: CASSRTTGNLGEKLFF. The CDR3 DNA follows: TGTGCCAGCAGCCGGACGACAGGGAACCTTGGTGAAAAACTGTTTTTT.

This chain joins TRBV2 and TRBJ1-6, with a possible D match to TRBD1 (6 bases). The V end lost 4 bases, the J end lost 4 bases, and 8 bases lay between the germline ends. The CDR3 sequence is 14 residues long. CDR1 is SNHLY and CDR2 is FYNNEI in the germline V gene. This CDR3 is CASSGTEYNSPLHF. The CDR3 DNA reads TGTGCCAGCAGTGGGACAGAATATAATTCACCCCTCCACTTT.

The genes are TRBV28 and TRBJ1-1; a possible D gene is TRBD1 (6 bases). Between the trimmed V and J ends, which lost 3 bases and 6 bases, there was a span of 17 bases. Germline CDR1 reads MDHEN; CDR2 reads SYDVKM. This CDR3 region has 15 residues. The CDR3 region has the DNA TGTGCCAGCAGTTTGGGAGGGGGGGCTTCCGCTGAAGCTTTCTTT. Translation gives CASSLGGGASAEAFF.

The chain employs TRBV18 and TRBJ1-2; 7 bases map to TRBD1. The CDR3 contains 15 residues. CDR1 KGHSH and CDR2 LQKENI come from the germline V gene. With V trimmed by 3 bases and J by 2 bases, 6 bases remained unmatched. In nucleotides, the CDR3 is TGTGCCAGCTCACCCTCGACAGGGTTGAACTATGGCTACACCTTC. This translates into CASSPSTGLNYGYTF. The whole variable domain, remainder taken from reference TRBV18 and TRBJ1-2, is NAGVMQNPRHLVRRRGQEARLRCSPMKGHSHVYWYRQLPEEGLKFMVYLQKENIIDESGMPKERFSAEFPKEGPSILRIQQVVRGDSAAYFCASSPSTGLNYGYTFGSGTRLTVV.

CDR3 sequence: CASSPDRGRTEAFF. The CDR3 DNA is TGTGCCAGCAGTCCGGACAGGGGGCGGACTGAAGCTTTCTTT. The chain carries TRBV5-5 and TRBJ1-1, with 11 positions matching TRBD1. The CDR3 sequence is 14 residues long. Germline V gene lookup returns CDR1 SGHKS and CDR2 YYEKEE (reference sequence). The ends lost 5 bases at V and 5 bases at J; junction bases unmatched: 5.

The V and J genes are TRBV19 and TRBJ1-1; a weak D match, TRBD1 (6 bases). The CDR3 is 14 residues long. Trimming took 7 bases from V and 1 from J, leaving 13 bases between them. In germline, CDR1 is LNHDA, CDR2 SQIVND (reference sequence). CDR3 in amino acids: CASIPTGPNTEAFF. CDR3 DNA sequence: TGTGCCAGTATTCCAACAGGGCCGAACACTGAAGCTTTCTTT.

The rearrangement uses TRBV7-9 and TRBJ1-1; D perhaps matches TRBD1 (6 bases). Germline lookup yields CDR1 SEHNR and CDR2 FQNEAQ (reference sequence). Trimming stripped 5 bases from V and 9 bases from J, with 16 bases between. This CDR3 contains 13 residues. CDR3 nucleotides: TGTGCCAGCAGCCCTCGGACAGACGCCAAAGCTTTCTTT. It yields the protein CASSPRTDAKAFF.

This chain's CDR3 is CASSQTGTAQETQYF. The CDR3 DNA follows: TGTGCCAGCAGCCAAACGGGGACAGCTCAAGAGACCCAGTACTTC. V is TRBV14 and J is TRBJ2-5; 7 positions agree with TRBD1. In germline, CDR1 is SGHDN, CDR2 FVKESK. The J segment lost 2 bases and the V segment lost 2 bases, leaving 5 bases of the junction unmatched. There are 15 residues in the CDR3. The variable domain in full, completed from reference TRBV14 and TRBJ2-5, reads EAGVTQFPSHSVIEKGQTVTLRCDPISGHDNLYWYRRVMGKEIKFLLHFVKESKQDESGMPNNRFLAERTGGTYSTLKVQPAELEDSGVYFCASSQTGTAQETQYFGPGTRLLVL.

The chain has TRBV29-1 and TRBJ1-2; unclear D gene. Trimming left V 3 bases short and J 2 bases short, with 10 bases between. CDR1 and CDR2 (germline): SQVTM, ANQGSEA. The CDR3 has 13 residues. CDR3 in amino acids: CSVDASVNYGYTF. The DNA for the CDR3 is TGCAGCGTTGATGCCAGCGTAAACTATGGCTACACCTTC.

The chain carries TRBV19 and TRBJ1-4, with D hard to call. Between the trimmed V and J ends, which lost 3 bases and 8 bases, there was a span of 13 bases. CDR3 length: 14 residues. Germline V lookup: CDR1 LNHDA, CDR2 SQIVND (reference sequence). The CDR3 coding sequence is TGTGCCAGTAGTATGAGAGGGAGATACGAAAAACTGTTTTTT. Its protein product is CASSMRGRYEKLFF.

The rearrangement uses TRBV5-4 and TRBJ1-2, with D possibly being TRBD1 (6 bases). Germline-derived CDR1 and CDR2 are SGHNT and YYREEE (reference sequence). V lost 3 bases and J 8 bases, leaving 11 bases between the germline ends. The CDR3 totals 12 residues. The CDR3 here is CASSSSGVGYTF. CDR3 in DNA: TGTGCCAGCAGCTCTTCAGGGGTAGGCTACACCTTC.

The rearrangement joins TRBV7-9 to TRBJ2-5; a weak D match, TRBD2 (6 bases). V lost 4 bases to trimming and J lost 2 bases, with 11 bases between them. The CDR3 extends over 14 amino acids. Germline CDR1 is SEHNR and CDR2 is FQNEAQ (reference sequence). CDR3 amino acids: CASSSWTIQETQYF. CDR3 DNA: TGTGCCAGCAGCTCGTGGACTATACAAGAGACCCAGTACTTC.